Shown below are 23 T cell receptor beta chains from a single sample sequenced in a study of blood T cell repertoires in COVID-19. The data were produced by immunoSEQ multiplex PCR, yet TCRdb's version contains in-frame clones alone and is incomplete. Of around 150,000 clones listed, roughly 86% were seen once; the top ten hold 0.99%. Material for sequencing was peripheral blood. The receptors were gathered from a man aged 18 to 29 with acute or convalescent COVID-19.

The chain carries TRBV5-1 and TRBJ1-2; possible D gene TRBD1, 5 bases. This CDR3 comprises 14 residues. V dropped 2 bases and J dropped 4 bases, with 12 bases sitting between them. Germline V CDR1 and CDR2: SGHRS, YFSETQ. The CDR3 region is CASSFGGSSYGYTF. CDR3 sequence (DNA): TGCGCCAGCAGCTTCGGGGGATCCTCCTATGGCTACACCTTC.

This sequence joins TRBV9 and TRBJ2-7, with D possibly being TRBD1 (6 bases). Germline lookup yields CDR1 SGDLS and CDR2 YYNGEE. The CDR3 loop spans 14 amino acids. The V end was cut by 4 bases, the J end by 2 bases, with 13 bases between. CDR3 in amino acids: CASSPRQVPYEQYF. The CDR3 DNA reads TGTGCCAGCAGCCCTCGACAGGTCCCCTACGAGCAGTACTTC.

The J gene is TRBJ1-2, the V gene TRBV5-6; D gene uncertain. Germline V gene lookup returns CDR1 SGHDT and CDR2 YYEEEE. The CDR3 is made up of 13 amino acids. Trimming removed 5 bases at V and 4 bases at J, with 12 bases between. The CDR3 here is CASSRPAVYGYTF. CDR3 nucleotide sequence: TGTGCCAGCAGTCGACCGGCGGTCTATGGCTACACCTTC.

This chain joins TRBV27 and TRBJ1-4, with D possibly being TRBD1 (5 bases). The CDR3 sequence is 15 residues long. With 6 bases removed from V and 8 bases from J, the gap between germline ends came to 19 bases. Looked up from germline, CDR1 is MNHEY and CDR2 is SMNVEV (reference sequence). CDR3 nucleotides: TGTGCCAGCAGCCAAAGAGGAGGGGCGGGGGAAAAACTGTTTTTT. It codes for CASSQRGGAGEKLFF.

The CDR3 loop reads CASSEYTAYEQYF. As DNA, the CDR3 is TGTGCCAGCAGTGAATATACAGCATACGAGCAGTACTTC. The chain employs TRBV25-1 and TRBJ2-7; unclear D gene. The CDR3 has 13 amino acids. The ends were cut back, 0 bases at V and 4 bases at J, with 7 bases in the middle. Germline values: CDR1 MGHDK, CDR2 SYGVNS.

This chain joins TRBV18 and TRBJ1-2; 10 nucleotides align to TRBD1. V trimming: 2 bases; J trimming: 6 bases; junction bases outside the gene matches: 6. The germline V gene encodes CDR1 KGHSH and CDR2 LQKENI. The CDR3 extends over 15 amino acids. CDR3: CASSPSTTGGHGYTF. CDR3 DNA: TGTGCCAGCTCACCAAGTACGACAGGGGGCCATGGCTACACCTTC.

V and J are TRBV5-4 and TRBJ1-2; 9 nucleotides agree with TRBD1. V shed 4 bases and J 11 bases; nucleotides not matched to a gene: 3. Per germline, CDR1 SGHNT and CDR2 YYREEE (reference sequence). The CDR3 contains 11 residues. This chain's CDR3 is CASSQGQGYTF. The CDR3 DNA is TGTGCCAGCAGCCAGGGACAGGGTTACACCTTC.

V and J are TRBV7-9 and TRBJ1-3, with D possibly being TRBD1 (5 bases). V dropped 6 bases and J dropped 1 base, with 10 bases sitting between them. CDR3 length equals 14 residues. Germline V gene data show CDR1 as SEHNR and CDR2 as FQNEAQ (reference sequence). The CDR3 region has the DNA TGTGCCAGCAGTCGGGACTCGTCTGGAAACACCATATATTTT. Protein product: CASSRDSSGNTIYF.

The chain is built from TRBV7-9 and TRBJ2-7; D is perhaps TRBD1 (5 bases). Trimming took 1 base from V and 2 from J, leaving 9 bases between them. This CDR3 comprises 14 residues. Looked up from germline, CDR1 is SEHNR and CDR2 is FQNEAQ (reference sequence). CDR3 region: CASSLDRTTYEQYF. The DNA of the CDR3 is TGTGCCAGCAGCTTAGACAGGACCACCTACGAGCAGTACTTC.

The chain is built from TRBV6-4 and TRBJ2-1; D gene unclear. The CDR3 covers 13 residues. V dropped 0 bases and J dropped 7 bases, with 7 bases sitting between them. CDR1 is MRHNA and CDR2 is SNTAGT in the germline V gene. CDR3 nucleotides: TGTGCCAGCAGTGACTCGGCCCAAAATGAGCAGTTCTTC. The encoded protein is CASSDSAQNEQFF.

This chain joins TRBV19 and TRBJ1-6; 8 bases match TRBD1. V was pared by 9 bases and J by 1 base, with 14 bases of the junction left unmatched. CDR1 LNHDA and CDR2 SQIVND come from the germline V gene (reference sequence). The CDR3 contains 18 residues. CDR3 in amino acids: CASSTRGQGLSYNSPLHF. The CDR3 nucleotides are TGTGCCAGCTCGACTCGAGGACAGGGTTTATCCTATAATTCACCCCTCCACTTT.

The CDR3 loop reads CASSKDRGQETQYF. CDR3 sequence (DNA): TGTGCCAGCAGCAAGGACAGGGGACAAGAGACCCAGTACTTC. This chain uses TRBV6-5 with TRBJ2-5; 9 bases fit TRBD1. Germline CDR1 is MNHEY and CDR2 is SVGAGI. The CDR3 extends over 14 amino acids. V was pared by 6 bases and J by 2 bases, with 4 bases of the junction left unmatched.

This clone was observed a few times. This chain links TRBV11-2 with TRBJ1-1, with D tentatively TRBD1 (6 bases). The CDR3 length is 14 residues. Germline V gene data show CDR1 as SGHAT and CDR2 as FQNNGV. V lost 7 bases and J 8 bases, leaving 20 bases between the germline ends. The CDR3 nucleotides read TGTGCCAGCACCTGGATGGCAGGCGGACAGGAAGCTTTCTTT. It encodes CASTWMAGGQEAFF.

This chain joins TRBV28 and TRBJ1-2; TRBD1 agrees at 7 bases. CDR3 length: 14 residues. Trimming at V came to 7 bases and at J to 2 bases, leaving 7 bases not matched to a gene. Germline V lookup: CDR1 MDHEN, CDR2 SYDVKM. CDR3 DNA sequence: TGTGCCAGCACCTGGACAGGATGGAACTATGGCTACACCTTC. Amino acids: CASTWTGWNYGYTF.

The chain employs TRBV6-1 and TRBJ2-3; 14 positions agree with TRBD2. The CDR3 totals 15 residues. Germline V gene lookup returns CDR1 MNHNS and CDR2 SASEGT. Germline trimming cut 3 bases from V and 5 bases from J; bases unmatched to any gene: 1. The CDR3 bases are TGTGCCAGCAGTGAGGGGACTAGCGGGGGAGATACGCAGTATTTT. This gives the protein CASSEGTSGGDTQYF.

The rearrangement uses TRBV7-3 and TRBJ2-4; TRBD1 matches at 11 bases. This CDR3 contains 14 residues. V trimming: 3 bases; J trimming: 5 bases; junction bases outside the gene matches: 0. Germline values: CDR1 SGHTA, CDR2 FQGTGA. CDR3 region: CASSLGQGENIQYF. The CDR3 DNA sequence: TGTGCCAGCAGCTTGGGACAGGGGGAAAACATTCAGTACTTC.

Here the CDR3 reads CASSLQGVGNTIYF. The CDR3 coding sequence is TGTGCCAGCAGTCTACAGGGCGTTGGAAACACCATATATTTT. The chain combines TRBV28 with TRBJ1-3; perhaps TRBD1 as D (6 bases). CDR1 and CDR2 (germline): MDHEN, SYDVKM. Trimming cost V 5 bases and J 3 bases, with 11 bases left between them. This CDR3 has 14 residues.

The V call is TRBV30, the J call TRBJ1-1; D call uncertain. The CDR3 contains 12 residues. V lost 3 bases, J lost 1 base, and 6 bases lay in between. The germline gives CDR1 GTSNPN, CDR2 SVGIG (reference sequence). This CDR3 reads CAWRTTNTEAFF. In nucleotides, the CDR3 is TGTGCCTGGAGGACTACGAACACTGAAGCTTTCTTT.

V and J are TRBV7-2 and TRBJ2-5, with 8 bases that match TRBD2. Unmatched junction bases numbered 7, after V lost 5 bases and J lost 5 bases. The CDR3 loop spans 14 amino acids. Germline V gene data show CDR1 as SGHTA and CDR2 as FQGNSA. The CDR3 nucleotides read TGTGCCAGCAGCGGAGGCGGGGGGCGGGAGACCCAGTACTTC. Amino acid sequence: CASSGGGGRETQYF.

CDR3 DNA: TGTGCCAGCAGCCACAGGGGCGTCGAGACCCAGTACTTC. Protein sequence: CASSHRGVETQYF. This rearrangement joins TRBV7-9 to TRBJ2-5; 7 nucleotides agree with TRBD1. Germline V gene sequence: CDR1 SEHNR, CDR2 FQNEAQ (reference sequence). This CDR3 contains 13 residues. Trimming took 5 bases from V and 5 from J; bases not matched to a gene: 5.

The V and J genes are TRBV21-1 and TRBJ1-1; the table's D call, TRBD1, has no DNA check behind it. TRBV21-1 is listed as a pseudogene. This CDR3 region has 14 residues. For the CDR3, the DNA is TGTGCCAGCAACGCCGGGACAGGGAACACTGAAGCTTTCTTT. Translating gives CASNAGTGNTEAFF.

The V and J genes are TRBV5-4 and TRBJ1-2; 7 bases are shared with TRBD1. The germline CDR1 and CDR2 sequences are SGHNT and YYREEE (reference sequence). The V segment lost 2 bases and the J segment 3 bases; nucleotides outside the gene matches: 4. The CDR3 length is 14 residues. The CDR3 spells CASSLDREDYGYTF. The CDR3, as DNA: TGTGCCAGCAGCTTAGACAGGGAAGACTATGGCTACACCTTC. Looking up the rest from reference TRBV5-4 and TRBJ1-2 gives the full variable domain: ETGVTQSPTHLIKTRGQQVTLRCSSQSGHNTVSWYQQALGQGPQFIFQYYREEENGRGNFPPRFSGLQFPNYSSELNVNALELDDSALYLCASSLDREDYGYTFGSGTRLTVV.

The V and J genes are TRBV20-1 and TRBJ1-5, with D perhaps TRBD1 (6 bases). Germline V gives CDR1 DFQATT, CDR2 SNEGSKA (reference sequence). Trimming stripped 3 bases from V and 9 bases from J, with 21 bases between. This CDR3 has 15 amino acids. The CDR3 coding sequence is TGCAGTGCTAGTTCGGACAGAGCCCTAGATACGCCCCAGCATTTT. It translates to CSASSDRALDTPQHF.